This is a list of T cell receptor beta chains from one sample in a study of blood T cell repertoires in COVID-19. Method: immunoSEQ multiplex PCR; TCRdb's copy keeps in-frame clones and lacks some. The top ten clones hold around 10% of a sample with approximately 37,000 clones, approximately 89% of them seen once. Sequencing input: peripheral blood. These receptor sequences come from a woman in her 70s with acute or convalescent COVID-19. The conserved cysteine and the conserved F or W are not part of the CDR3 here. Clone size is given for some rows only: seen once, a few or many times, or a class if the clone is expanded.

NA | TRBJ2-2 | TRBV9 | ASSEARQFGELF
NA | TRBJ2-6 | TRBV7-2 | ASSWGGQASGANVLT
once | TRBJ1-4 | TRBV19 | ASSARTGLSEKLF
NA | TRBJ2-5 | TRBV11-3 | ASSSGLAGPWTQY
NA | TRBJ2-6 | TRBV27 | ASSPTPGSGANVLT
NA | TRBJ1-1 | TRBV5-1 | ASSFQGEWGTEAF
once | TRBJ2-3 | TRBV7-2 | ASIRGPTDTQY
NA | TRBJ2-3 | TRBV9 | ASSVVTGGTDTQY
few | TRBJ1-5 | TRBV19 | ASSIVVTPHSNQPQH
NA | TRBJ1-5 | TRBV19 | ASSRRQGGGQPQH
NA | TRBJ2-1 | TRBV6-2/TRBV6-3 | ASSYAGPSYNEQF
NA | TRBJ2-1 | TRBV11-3 | ASSQNDRGQF
NA | TRBJ1-5 | TRBV18 | ASSPPYGQPQH
NA | TRBJ1-4 | TRBV28 | ASSSTERKLF
NA | TRBJ2-3 | TRBV2 | ASSADRSTDTQY
NA | TRBJ2-5 | TRBV28 | ASSPRQGGRETQY
NA | TRBJ1-1 | TRBV2 | ASRARTLRGLTEAF
NA | TRBJ2-4 | TRBV4-3 | ASSPQPGGAGNIQY
once | TRBJ2-2 | TRBV6-5 | ASRRDYNSWELF
once | TRBJ2-3 | TRBV19 | ASSIGGRTDTQY
NA | TRBJ1-1 | TRBV6-2/TRBV6-3 | ASSDAGPHMNTEAF
NA | TRBJ2-1 | TRBV12-3/TRBV12-4 | ASSLDSGSEQF
NA | TRBJ2-1 | TRBV7-2 | ASSSPPGTNGHEQF
NA | TRBJ2-3 | TRBV24-1 | ATSDLAGGITDTQY
few | TRBJ2-1 | TRBV5-1 | ASSRQGTGVSYNEQF
NA | TRBJ1-1 | TRBV6-5 | ASSYSGVPTEAF
few | TRBJ2-2 | TRBV2 | ASSEARVALAGGRNTGELF
NA | TRBJ1-5 | TRBV19 | ASSIAWTGGQPQH
once | TRBJ1-1 | TRBV6-5 | ASGRAEAF
NA | TRBJ1-5 | TRBV6-2/TRBV6-3 | ASSIDRGLGQPQH
once | TRBJ2-3 | TRBV7-2 | ASSLLYTTDTQY
NA | TRBJ2-5 | TRBV28 | ASSRDSPPKTQY